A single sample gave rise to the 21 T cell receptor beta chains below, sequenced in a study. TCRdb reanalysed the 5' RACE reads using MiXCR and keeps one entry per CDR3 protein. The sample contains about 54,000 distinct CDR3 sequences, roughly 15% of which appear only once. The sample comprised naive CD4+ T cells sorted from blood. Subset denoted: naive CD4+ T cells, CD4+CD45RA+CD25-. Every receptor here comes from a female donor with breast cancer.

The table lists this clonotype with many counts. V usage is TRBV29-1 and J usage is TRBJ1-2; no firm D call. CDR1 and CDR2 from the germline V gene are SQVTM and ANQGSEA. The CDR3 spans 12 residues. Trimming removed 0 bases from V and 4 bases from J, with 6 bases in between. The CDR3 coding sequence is TGCAGCGTTGAAGAGGGAGGCTATGGCTACACCTTC. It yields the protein CSVEEGGYGYTF.

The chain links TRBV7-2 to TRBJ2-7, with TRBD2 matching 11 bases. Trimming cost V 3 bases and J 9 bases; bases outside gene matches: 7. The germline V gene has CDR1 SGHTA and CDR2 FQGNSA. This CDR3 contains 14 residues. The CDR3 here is CASSFSGGVGGQYF. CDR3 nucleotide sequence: TGTGCCAGCAGCTTTAGCGGGGGGGTAGGAGGGCAGTACTTC.

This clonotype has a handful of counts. The CDR3 nucleotides read TGTGCCAGCAGTGAAGCCCTCCGGCGGGGCAGGGATAATTCACCCCTCCACTTT. Encoded protein: CASSEALRRGRDNSPLHF. The rearrangement uses TRBV6-1 and TRBJ1-6, with TRBD1 as a possible D gene (5 bases). Germline-derived CDR1 and CDR2 are MNHNS and SASEGT. Trimming cost V 0 bases and J 5 bases, with 17 bases left between them. This CDR3 is built from 18 residues.

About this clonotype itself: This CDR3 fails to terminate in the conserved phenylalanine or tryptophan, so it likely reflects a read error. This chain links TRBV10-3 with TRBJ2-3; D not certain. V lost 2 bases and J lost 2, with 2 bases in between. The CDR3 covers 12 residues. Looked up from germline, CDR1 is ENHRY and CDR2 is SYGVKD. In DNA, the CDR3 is TGTGCCATCAGTGAGAACACAGATACGCAGTATCTT. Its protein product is CAISENTDTQYL.

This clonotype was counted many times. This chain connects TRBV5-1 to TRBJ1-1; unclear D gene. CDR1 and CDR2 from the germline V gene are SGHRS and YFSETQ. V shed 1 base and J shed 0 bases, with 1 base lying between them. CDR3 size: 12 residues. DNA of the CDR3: TGCGCCAGCAGCTTGATGAACACTGAAGCTTTCTTT. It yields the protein CASSLMNTEAFF.

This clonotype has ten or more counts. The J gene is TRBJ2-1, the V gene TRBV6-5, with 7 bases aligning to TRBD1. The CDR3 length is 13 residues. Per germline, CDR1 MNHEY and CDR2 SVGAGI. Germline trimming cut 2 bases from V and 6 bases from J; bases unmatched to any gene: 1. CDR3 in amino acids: CASSYRGRNEQFF. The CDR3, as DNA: TGTGCCAGCAGTTACAGGGGGCGCAATGAGCAGTTCTTC.

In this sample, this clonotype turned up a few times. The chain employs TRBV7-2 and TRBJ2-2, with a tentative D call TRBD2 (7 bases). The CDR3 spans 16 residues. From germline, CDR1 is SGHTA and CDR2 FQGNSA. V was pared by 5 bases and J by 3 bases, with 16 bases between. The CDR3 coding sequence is TGTGCCAGCAGCCCCTGGGGCGGGGGCTACACCGGGGAGCTGTTTTTT. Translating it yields CASSPWGGGYTGELFF.

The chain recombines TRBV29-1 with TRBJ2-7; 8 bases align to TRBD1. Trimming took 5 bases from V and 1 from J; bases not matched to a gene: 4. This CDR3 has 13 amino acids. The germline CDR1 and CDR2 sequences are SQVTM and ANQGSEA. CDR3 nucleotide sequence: TGCAGCGTTCGGGACAGGCCTTCCTACGAGCAGTACTTC. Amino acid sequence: CSVRDRPSYEQYF.

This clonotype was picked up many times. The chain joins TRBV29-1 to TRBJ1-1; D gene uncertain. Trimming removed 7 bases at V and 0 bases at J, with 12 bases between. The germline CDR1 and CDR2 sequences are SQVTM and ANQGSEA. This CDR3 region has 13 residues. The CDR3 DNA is TGCAGCGCCGAAGGACTGTTGAACACTGAAGCTTTCTTT. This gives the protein CSAEGLLNTEAFF. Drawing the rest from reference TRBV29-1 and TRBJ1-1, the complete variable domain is SAVISQKPSRDICQRGTSLTIQCQVDSQVTMMFWYRQQPGQSLTLIATANQGSEATYESGFVIDKFPISRPNLTFSTLTVSNMSPEDSSIYLCSAEGLLNTEAFFGQGTRLTVV.

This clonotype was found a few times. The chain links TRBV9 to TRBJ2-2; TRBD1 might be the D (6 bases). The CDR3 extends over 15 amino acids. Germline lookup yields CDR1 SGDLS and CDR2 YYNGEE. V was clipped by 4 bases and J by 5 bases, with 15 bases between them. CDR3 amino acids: CASSRRQAPTGELFF. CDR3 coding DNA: TGTGCCAGCAGCCGACGACAGGCCCCAACCGGGGAGCTGTTTTTT.

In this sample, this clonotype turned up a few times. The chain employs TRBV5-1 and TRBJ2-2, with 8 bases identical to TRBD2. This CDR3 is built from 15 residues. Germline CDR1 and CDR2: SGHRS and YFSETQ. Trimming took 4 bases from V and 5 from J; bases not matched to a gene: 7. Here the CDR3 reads CASSPVSGMTGELFF. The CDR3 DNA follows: TGCGCCAGCAGCCCAGTTAGCGGGATGACCGGGGAGCTGTTTTTT.

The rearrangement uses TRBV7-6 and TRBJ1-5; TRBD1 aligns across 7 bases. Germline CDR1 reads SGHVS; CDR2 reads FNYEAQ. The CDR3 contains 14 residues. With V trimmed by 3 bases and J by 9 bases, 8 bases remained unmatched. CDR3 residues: CASSFQGENAPQHF. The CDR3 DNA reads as TGTGCCAGCAGCTTCCAGGGGGAGAACGCGCCCCAGCATTTT.

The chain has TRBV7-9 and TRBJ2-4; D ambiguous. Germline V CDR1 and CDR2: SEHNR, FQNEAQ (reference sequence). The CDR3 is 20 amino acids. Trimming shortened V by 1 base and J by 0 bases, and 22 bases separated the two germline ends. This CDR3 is CASSLGVTVGSLLAKNIQYF. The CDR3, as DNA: TGTGCCAGCAGCTTAGGAGTTACGGTGGGATCCCTACTAGCCAAAAACATTCAGTACTTC. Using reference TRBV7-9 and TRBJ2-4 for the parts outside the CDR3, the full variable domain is DTGVSQNPRHKITKRGQNVTFRCDPISEHNRLYWYRQTLGQGPEFLTYFQNEAQLEKSRLLSDRFSAERPKGSFSTLEIQRTEQGDSAMYLCASSLGVTVGSLLAKNIQYFGAGTRLSVL.

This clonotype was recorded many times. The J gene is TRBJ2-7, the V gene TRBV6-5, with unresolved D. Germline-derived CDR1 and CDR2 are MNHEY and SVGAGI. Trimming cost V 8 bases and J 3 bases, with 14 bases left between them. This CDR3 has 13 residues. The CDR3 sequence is CASSGFPGYEQYF. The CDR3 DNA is TGTGCCAGCTCCGGGTTCCCAGGCTACGAGCAGTACTTC.

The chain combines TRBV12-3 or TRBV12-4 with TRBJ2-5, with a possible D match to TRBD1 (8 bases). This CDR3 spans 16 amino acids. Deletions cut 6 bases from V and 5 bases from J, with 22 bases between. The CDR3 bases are TGTGCCAGCAGCCCACTTACCAGGGGGCGGGGGGAGACCCAGTACTTC. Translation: CASSPLTRGRGETQYF.

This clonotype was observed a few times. The CDR3 loop reads CASSYGGGYGYTF. CDR3 nucleotide sequence: TGTGCCAGCAGTTACGGGGGAGGCTATGGCTACACCTTC. The rearrangement links TRBV6-5 to TRBJ1-2; D perhaps matches TRBD1 (5 bases). Germline values: CDR1 MNHEY, CDR2 SVGAGI. The CDR3 contains 13 residues. V lost 2 bases and J 4 bases, leaving 8 bases between the germline ends.

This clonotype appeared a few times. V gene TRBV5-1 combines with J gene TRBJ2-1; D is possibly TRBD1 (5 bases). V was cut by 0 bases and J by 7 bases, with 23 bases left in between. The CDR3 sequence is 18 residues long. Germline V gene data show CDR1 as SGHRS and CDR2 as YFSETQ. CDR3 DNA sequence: TGCGCCAGCAGCTTGGCCGAATTTTCCGGACACCTGTCGAATGAGCAGTTCTTC. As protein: CASSLAEFSGHLSNEQFF. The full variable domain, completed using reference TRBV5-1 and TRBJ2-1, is KAGVTQTPRYLIKTRGQQVTLSCSPISGHRSVSWYQQTPGQGLQFLFEYFSETQRNKGNFPGRFSGRQFSNSRSEMNVSTLELGDSALYLCASSLAEFSGHLSNEQFFGPGTRLTVL.

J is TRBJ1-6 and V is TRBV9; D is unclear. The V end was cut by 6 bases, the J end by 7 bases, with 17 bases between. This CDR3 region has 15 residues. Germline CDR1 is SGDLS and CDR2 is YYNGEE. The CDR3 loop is CASTSYNAENSPLHF. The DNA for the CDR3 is TGTGCCAGCACTTCATACAACGCAGAGAATTCACCCCTCCACTTT.

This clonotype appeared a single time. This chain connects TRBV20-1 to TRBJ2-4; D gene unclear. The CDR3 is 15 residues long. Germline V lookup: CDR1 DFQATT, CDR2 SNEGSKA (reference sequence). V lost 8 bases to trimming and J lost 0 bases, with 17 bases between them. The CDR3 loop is CSSFGPRLAKNIQYF. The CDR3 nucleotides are TGCAGTTCCTTCGGGCCGCGACTAGCCAAAAACATTCAGTACTTC.

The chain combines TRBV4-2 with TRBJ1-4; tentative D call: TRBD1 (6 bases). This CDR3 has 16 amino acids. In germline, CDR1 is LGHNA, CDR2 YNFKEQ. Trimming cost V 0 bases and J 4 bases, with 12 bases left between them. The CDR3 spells CASSQDRGSGNEKLFF. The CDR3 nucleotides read TGTGCCAGCAGCCAAGATAGGGGGTCGGGTAATGAAAAACTGTTTTTT.

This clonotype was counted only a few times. In nucleotides, the CDR3 is TGTGCCAGTAGTCGTAGGGGGACAGATACGCAGTATTTT. Protein: CASSRRGTDTQYF. The chain is built from TRBV19 and TRBJ2-3; D perhaps matches TRBD1 (6 bases). The germline CDR1 and CDR2 sequences are LNHDA and SQIVND (reference sequence). V was cut by 5 bases and J by 3 bases, with 9 bases left in between. The CDR3 sequence is 13 residues long.